A selection of T cell receptor beta chains follows, all from one sample in a study of blood T cell repertoires in COVID-19. The data were produced by immunoSEQ multiplex PCR, yet TCRdb's version contains in-frame clones alone and is incomplete. Among roughly 69,000 clones listed, roughly 80% were seen once. The sample consisted of PBMCs or T cells enriched from blood (not recorded which). The receptors stem from a woman in her thirties or forties with acute COVID-19. Each CDR3 is given with its conserved first and last residue. Expanded clones get a size class; other rows say once, few or many, or leave the size out.

clone_size j_call cdr3_length v_call cdr3_aa
. TRBJ2-1 14 TRBV28 CAGLSSGRGNEQFF
. TRBJ2-1 17 TRBV5-6 CASSPGTSGGPYNEQFF
. TRBJ2-5 14 TRBV5-1 CASSPGQGGETQYF
. TRBJ1-1 14 TRBV2 CASTPQGPSTEVFF
. TRBJ2-3 16 TRBV14 CASSQAGSSVTDTQYF
few TRBJ2-6 15 TRBV15 CATSPESLGANVLTF
. TRBJ1-5 14 TRBV6-5 CASSGQSAYQPQHF
. TRBJ1-4 13 TRBV28 CATHEGWGEKLFF
. TRBJ1-3 12 TRBV9 CASSNYGNTIYF
. TRBJ1-3 13 TRBV28 CASSINPGNTIYF
. TRBJ2-3 15 TRBV7-9 CASSGLAGGTDTQYF
. TRBJ2-2 12 TRBV24-1 CATSDRAGELFF
. TRBJ2-3 14 TRBV7-6 CASSYSRVADTQYF
few TRBJ1-4 13 TRBV27 CATQGATNEKLFF
. TRBJ1-2 14 TRBV24-1 CATSDPYRDQGYTF
. TRBJ2-1 16 TRBV21-1 CASSKGGLAGVNEQFF
. TRBJ1-1 15 TRBV19 CASSDRQGGDTEAFF
. TRBJ2-7 15 TRBV7-9 CASSLVTAAPGEQYF
. TRBJ1-6 16 TRBV28 CASSFGSGVMNSPLHF
. TRBJ2-5 15 TRBV5-6 CASSLRLAGAETQYF
. TRBJ2-5 13 TRBV28 CASSLFSQETQYF
once TRBJ1-5 14 TRBV10-2 CASRPGHSNQPQHF
once TRBJ2-5 14 TRBV28 CASSKTGGGETQYF
. TRBJ2-5 13 TRBV7-8 CASSLGRQETQYF
. TRBJ1-5 17 TRBV2 CASSPPGQLNSNQPQHF